These 27 T cell receptor beta chains came from one sample sequenced in a study of OX40 agonist ivuxolimab in advanced cancers. TCRdb's copy holds only in-frame clones and misses some; the assay was immunoSEQ multiplex PCR. This sample has about 73,000 clones, with around 90% found just once. This material consisted of CD4+ or CD8+ T cells sorted from blood, taken in a trial of the OX40 agonist ivuxolimab. The source of these receptors is an adult with an advanced solid tumor such as melanoma, head and neck, liver or kidney cancer.

The gene calls are TRBV6-5 and TRBJ1-5; D gene ambiguous. From germline, CDR1 is MNHEY and CDR2 SVGAGI. Trimming left V 6 bases short and J 0 bases short, with 3 bases between. CDR3 length: 12 amino acids. The CDR3 region is CASRNSNQPQHF. CDR3 DNA sequence: TGTGCCAGCAGGAATAGCAATCAGCCCCAGCATTTT.

Only one count was recorded for this clone. The V and J genes are TRBV25-1 and TRBJ1-1; no clear D gene. The germline V and J ends were trimmed by 4 bases and 1 base, with 10 bases remaining between them. Germline CDR1 MGHDK, CDR2 SYGVNS. This CDR3 region has 14 residues. The CDR3 DNA follows: TGTGCCAGCAGTGGATCAGCCCCGAACACTGAAGCTTTCTTT. This encodes CASSGSAPNTEAFF.

CDR3 region: CASSPQVAEYNEQFF. CDR3 nucleotide sequence: TGTGCCAGCAGCCCCCAGGTAGCGGAGTACAATGAGCAGTTCTTC. This chain joins TRBV9 and TRBJ2-1; a possible D gene is TRBD2 (6 bases). Trimming removed 4 bases from V and 4 bases from J, with 15 bases in between. The CDR3 is 15 residues long. CDR1 and CDR2 from the germline V gene are SGDLS and YYNGEE.

The CDR3 is CASSRPNGEQFF. CDR3 bases: TGTGCCAGCAGCCGTCCTAACGGTGAGCAGTTCTTC. This sequence joins TRBV11-3 and TRBJ2-1; the D is unclear. The germline V gene encodes CDR1 SGHNT and CDR2 YENEEA. The CDR3 spans 12 residues. Trimming stripped 5 bases from V and 9 bases from J, with 11 bases between.

V gene TRBV14 combines with J gene TRBJ2-3, with 8 bases identical to TRBD2. V was clipped by 0 bases and J by 3 bases; unmatched bases: 2. Germline lookup yields CDR1 SGHDN and CDR2 FVKESK. The CDR3 is 15 residues long. The CDR3 loop reads CASSQEGLGTDTQYF. CDR3 DNA: TGTGCCAGCAGCCAAGAGGGACTAGGTACAGATACGCAGTATTTT.

This CDR3 reads CASQDPGDWTEAFF. As DNA, the CDR3 is TGTGCCAGCCAAGATCCAGGGGATTGGACTGAAGCTTTCTTT. The rearrangement uses TRBV28 and TRBJ1-1; a weak D match, TRBD1 (6 bases). Germline CDR1 and CDR2: MDHEN and SYDVKM. CDR3 length: 14 residues. V lost 8 bases, J lost 5 bases, and 18 bases lay in between.

This clone was picked up a small number of times. The chain is built from TRBV5-1 and TRBJ2-5, with TRBD2 identical over 7 bases. The V gene end was trimmed by 4 bases and the J gene end by 3 bases; junction bases not matched to a gene: 12. Looked up from germline, CDR1 is SGHRS and CDR2 is YFSETQ. The CDR3 extends over 16 amino acids. In DNA form, the CDR3 reads TGCGCCAGCAGCGCCCTCACTGTGGGGGGGGAAGAGACCCAGTACTTC. Protein sequence: CASSALTVGGEETQYF.

The chain employs TRBV29-1 and TRBJ2-7; weak D call: TRBD1 (6 bases). The V and J ends lost 3 bases and 2 bases respectively, with 11 bases between them. Germline CDR1 and CDR2: SQVTM and ANQGSEA. CDR3 length equals 13 residues. CDR3 nucleotide sequence: TGCAGCGTTGAGGGGACAAAAACCTACGAGCAGTACTTC. Amino acid sequence: CSVEGTKTYEQYF.

J is TRBJ1-4 and V is TRBV30; no clear D. CDR3 length: 12 residues. Germline CDR1 is GTSNPN and CDR2 is SVGIG (reference sequence). Trimming took 4 bases from V and 8 from J, leaving 11 bases between them. As DNA, the CDR3 is TGTGCCTGGAAGAGGGATAACGAAAAACTGTTTTTT. Amino acids: CAWKRDNEKLFF. Using reference TRBV30 and TRBJ1-4 for the parts outside the CDR3, the full variable domain is SQTIHQWPATLVQPVGSPLSLECTVEGTSNPNLYWYRQAAGRGLQLLFYSVGIGQISSEVPQNLSASRPQDRQFILSSKKLLLSDSGFYLCAWKRDNEKLFFGSGTQLSVL.

The J gene is TRBJ2-3, the V gene TRBV28; 8 positions agree with TRBD2. The CDR3 consists of 14 residues. V shed 5 bases and J 6 bases; nucleotides not matched to a gene: 7. Per germline, CDR1 MDHEN and CDR2 SYDVKM. The CDR3, as DNA: TGTGCCAGCAGTGGGGGGACTAGATCTGATACGCAGTATTTT. As protein: CASSGGTRSDTQYF.

The rearrangement joins TRBV6-5 to TRBJ1-4, with 7 bases identical to TRBD1. Per germline, CDR1 MNHEY and CDR2 SVGAGI. V gave up 8 bases and J gave up 7 bases; unmatched junction bases: 10. The CDR3 loop spans 14 amino acids. The CDR3: CASGTDPLGEKLFF. CDR3 DNA: TGTGCCAGCGGGACAGACCCCCTCGGTGAAAAACTGTTTTTT.

The genes are TRBV20-1 and TRBJ2-5, with D hard to call. Trimming took 5 bases from V and 5 from J, leaving 9 bases between them. The CDR3 has 11 amino acids. The germline gives CDR1 DFQATT, CDR2 SNEGSKA (reference sequence). The chain's CDR3 is CSAGPRETQYF. CDR3 nucleotides: TGCAGTGCTGGGCCTCGCGAGACCCAGTACTTC.

The CDR3: CASSRTSGKGDTQYF. The CDR3 bases are TGTGCCAGCAGCCGGACTAGCGGGAAAGGAGATACGCAGTATTTT. The genes are TRBV7-2 and TRBJ2-3; 12 nucleotides line up with TRBD2. Germline assignment: CDR1 SGHTA and CDR2 FQGNSA. V lost 5 bases to trimming and J lost 5 bases; unmatched junction nucleotides: 5. The CDR3 is made up of 15 amino acids.

A word on this clone: At one end, the junction sequence differs from germline, possibly due to a read error. The chain carries TRBV7-7 and TRBJ2-1, with D possibly being TRBD2 (5 bases). The CDR3 totals 15 residues. Germline V gene sequence: CDR1 SSHAT, CDR2 FNYEAQ (reference sequence). As DNA, the CDR3 is TGTGCTAGCAGCAAACTAGTCGGTCCCTACAATGAGCAGTTCTTC. This encodes CASSKLVGPYNEQFF.

The chain is built from TRBV28 and TRBJ1-3; no reliable D call. Looked up from germline, CDR1 is MDHEN and CDR2 is SYDVKM. The CDR3 runs 12 residues. The V gene lost 6 bases and the J gene lost 0 bases, with 3 bases spanning the gap. Here the CDR3 reads CASRISGNTIYF. CDR3 nucleotides: TGTGCCAGCAGGATCTCTGGAAACACCATATATTTT.

The chain recombines TRBV4-1 with TRBJ2-7; 14 nucleotides align to TRBD2. Germline V gives CDR1 MGHRA, CDR2 YSYEKL. The J segment lost 5 bases and the V segment lost 1 base, leaving 7 bases of the junction unmatched. The CDR3 extends over 17 amino acids. This chain's CDR3 is CASSQAGTSGSADEQYF. The CDR3 nucleotides read TGCGCCAGCAGCCAAGCCGGGACTAGCGGGAGTGCCGACGAGCAGTACTTC.

CDR3: CASSRRQGGSNQPQHF. The CDR3 region has the DNA TGTGCCAGCTCACGTCGACAGGGTGGAAGCAATCAGCCCCAGCATTTT. The V gene is TRBV18, the J gene TRBJ1-5, with 7 nucleotides matching TRBD1. The CDR3 is 16 amino acids. With 4 bases clipped from V and 1 base from J, the junction kept 7 bases outside the gene matches. The V gene's germline CDR1 is KGHSH and CDR2 LQKENI.

This clone occurred once. The chain is built from TRBV7-9 and TRBJ1-1; 7 positions match TRBD1. Trimming took 5 bases from V and 5 from J; bases not matched to a gene: 5. The CDR3 extends over 13 amino acids. Germline V gene sequence: CDR1 SEHNR, CDR2 FQNEAQ (reference sequence). The CDR3: CASSRLTGTEAFF. The CDR3 nucleotides are TGTGCCAGCAGCCGGTTGACAGGGACTGAAGCTTTCTTT. Based on the CDR3 plus reference TRBV7-9 and TRBJ1-1, the full variable domain is DTGVSQNPRHKITKRGQNVTFRCDPISEHNRLYWYRQTLGQGPEFLTYFQNEAQLEKSRLLSDRFSAERPKGSFSTLEIQRTEQGDSAMYLCASSRLTGTEAFFGQGTRLTVV.

The CDR3 nucleotides are TGTGCCAGTAGGGCTAGCGGATACGAGCAGTACTTC. This gives the protein CASRASGYEQYF. The chain uses TRBV19 and TRBJ2-7; TRBD2 matches at 7 bases. J lost 4 bases, V lost 6 bases, and 3 bases had no gene match. The length of the CDR3 is 12 residues. Per germline, CDR1 LNHDA and CDR2 SQIVND (reference sequence).

The chain carries TRBV5-4 and TRBJ2-1; D not resolved. V lost 2 bases to trimming and J lost 6 bases, with 9 bases between them. The V gene's germline CDR1 is SGHNT and CDR2 YYREEE (reference sequence). The CDR3 sequence is 13 residues long. CDR3 sequence reads: CASSLRTPNEQFF. For the CDR3, the DNA is TGTGCCAGCAGCTTACGAACCCCCAATGAGCAGTTCTTC.

CDR3 coding DNA: TGCGCCAGCAGCTGGGGGACTAGCGGGGCCTACGAGCAGTACTTC. Amino acids: CASSWGTSGAYEQYF. The chain recombines TRBV5-1 with TRBJ2-7; 13 bases match TRBD2. With V trimmed by 3 bases and J by 2 bases, 2 bases remained unmatched. The germline CDR1 and CDR2 sequences are SGHRS and YFSETQ. There are 15 residues in the CDR3.

This clone was seen more than once but under ten times. CDR3 nucleotide sequence: TGTGCCAGCAGCGGCCAAAGATCAGGGGAGCTGTTTTTT. This encodes CASSGQRSGELFF. The chain combines TRBV4-2 with TRBJ2-2; D gene ambiguous. This CDR3 has 13 amino acids. CDR1 and CDR2 from the germline V gene are LGHNA and YNFKEQ. V dropped 5 bases and J dropped 8 bases, with 12 bases sitting between them.

The rearrangement joins TRBV6-6 to TRBJ1-2, with no clear D. The CDR3 sequence is 12 residues long. In germline, CDR1 is MNHNY, CDR2 SVGAGI (reference sequence). The germline V and J ends were trimmed by 8 bases and 2 bases, with 9 bases remaining between them. CDR3 DNA sequence: TGTGCCAGCTGGAGTACGAACTATGGCTACACCTTC. This encodes CASWSTNYGYTF.

This clone was counted a few times. The chain uses TRBV19 and TRBJ2-2, with D hard to call. CDR1 and CDR2 from the germline V gene are LNHDA and SQIVND (reference sequence). The ends were cut back, 6 bases at V and 0 bases at J, with 5 bases in the middle. The CDR3 runs 13 residues. DNA for the CDR3: TGTGCCAGTAGAATTCCGAACACCGGGGAGCTGTTTTTT. Translated: CASRIPNTGELFF.

This clone came up a few times. The chain employs TRBV11-3 and TRBJ2-1, with TRBD1 identical over 12 bases. V lost 6 bases to trimming and J lost 6 bases; unmatched junction nucleotides: 6. Germline assignment: CDR1 SGHNT and CDR2 YENEEA. This CDR3 region has 15 residues. CDR3 region: CASSRDRGLFNEQFF. The CDR3 coding sequence is TGTGCCAGCAGTCGGGACAGGGGGCTCTTCAATGAGCAGTTCTTC. The full variable domain, with the rest looked up from reference TRBV11-3 and TRBJ2-1, is EAGVVQSPRYKIIEKKQPVAFWCNPISGHNTLYWYLQNLGQGPELLIRYENEEAVDDSQLPKDRFSAERLKGVDSTLKIQPAELGDSAVYLCASSRDRGLFNEQFFGPGTRLTVL.

V gene TRBV18 combines with J gene TRBJ2-2; 14 bases are a match to TRBD2. CDR3 length: 16 amino acids. The germline V gene encodes CDR1 KGHSH and CDR2 LQKENI. The V gene end was trimmed by 3 bases and the J gene end by 6 bases; junction bases not matched to a gene: 3. The CDR3 loop is CASSPGLAGVSGELFF. As DNA, the CDR3 is TGTGCCAGCTCACCGGGACTAGCGGGAGTTTCCGGGGAGCTGTTTTTT.

This clone was counted only a few times. The V gene is TRBV6-5, the J gene TRBJ2-5, with 7 bases identical to TRBD1. The germline CDR1 and CDR2 sequences are MNHEY and SVGAGI. V trimming: 7 bases; J trimming: 6 bases; junction bases outside the gene matches: 8. This CDR3 has 13 residues. CDR3 DNA sequence: TGTGCCAGCATTAAAAGACAGGGACAGACCCAGTACTTC. Translated, it gives CASIKRQGQTQYF.